The rows below give T cell receptor beta chains drawn from one sample of a study of blood T cell repertoires in COVID-19. Clones were read by immunoSEQ multiplex PCR, and TCRdb kept only the in-frame ones, dropping some. The sample consists of roughly 99,000 clones, roughly 84% of them appearing once. Sequencing input: peripheral blood. The receptor source for this set is a human donor in a cohort sampled during active COVID-19. The CDR3 runs from the conserved cysteine through the conserved F or W. The D gene is left open where the match is weak. Clone sizes are given selectively: once, few, many, or a class where the clone is expanded.

TRBJ2-3	TRBV19	.	TRBD2	CASSIDQNGRGYF	TGTGCCAGTAGTATAGATCAGAACGGGAGGGGATATTTT
TRBJ2-5	TRBV29-1	.	.	CSVGGGSGETQYF	TGCAGCGTTGGAGGAGGAAGTGGGGAGACCCAGTACTTC
TRBJ2-3	TRBV19	.	TRBD1	CASTERQGGTDTQYF	TGTGCCAGTACCGAACGACAGGGGGGGACAGATACGCAGTATTTT
TRBJ1-6	TRBV27	.	.	CASSFRSGLDSPLHF	TGTGCCAGCAGTTTTCGGTCCGGGTTGGATTCACCCCTCCACTTT
TRBJ2-3	TRBV6-4	.	.	CASSPGHYSTDTQYF	TGTGCCAGCAGTCCCGGACATTATAGCACAGATACGCAGTATTTT
TRBJ2-5	TRBV7-9	.	.	CASSPYGLALENF	TGTGCCAGCAGTCCGTACGGACTGGCCTTGGAGAACTTC
TRBJ2-7	TRBV7-9	.	.	CASSPSHSSYEQYF	TGTGCCAGCAGCCCATCCCACAGCTCCTACGAGCAGTACTTC
TRBJ1-2	TRBV19	few	.	CASSNPGLAGYTF	TGTGCCAGTAGCAATCCAGGCCTGGCTGGCTACACCTTC
TRBJ2-2	TRBV4-2	.	TRBD2	CASSQGYRTSGYTGELFF	TGTGCCAGCAGCCAAGGCTATCGGACTAGCGGGTACACCGGGGAGCTGTTTTTT
TRBJ2-3	TRBV5-1	.	TRBD1	CASSGGQGPLTDTQYF	TGCGCCAGCAGCGGGGGACAGGGGCCCCTCACAGATACGCAGTATTTT
TRBJ1-1	TRBV18	.	.	CASSPDTEAFF	TGTGCCAGCTCACCCGACACTGAAGCTTTCTTT
TRBJ1-4	TRBV7-8	.	.	CASSLDPRVIRNEKLFF	TGTGCCAGCAGCTTAGATCCGAGGGTCATTCGTAATGAAAAACTGTTTTTT
TRBJ2-3	TRBV30	.	.	CAWSLRDTQYF	TGTGCCTGGAGTCTCCGAGATACGCAGTATTTT
TRBJ2-3	TRBV3-1/TRBV3-2	.	TRBD2	CASSQEYAGGGDTQYF	TGTGCCAGCAGCCAAGAGTACGCGGGAGGTGGAGATACGCAGTATTTT
TRBJ2-2	TRBV4-2	.	.	CASSQDWASSVGGELFF	TGTGCCAGCAGCCAAGATTGGGCTAGCTCCGTCGGCGGGGAGCTGTTTTTT
TRBJ2-3	TRBV5-4	.	TRBD2	CASSTGLAGGLVDTQYF	TGTGCCAGCAGCACAGGACTAGCGGGAGGGCTTGTGGATACGCAGTATTTT
TRBJ2-5	TRBV28	few	TRBD1	CASSPSTGNQETQYF	TGTGCCAGCAGTCCGTCGACAGGGAACCAAGAGACCCAGTACTTC
TRBJ1-2	TRBV18	few	.	CASSPPGRGENYGYTF	TGTGCCAGCTCACCACCAGGACGCGGGGAGAACTATGGCTACACCTTC
TRBJ2-5	TRBV28	.	TRBD1	CASRSGTGGVETQYF	TGTGCCAGCAGAAGCGGGACAGGGGGTGTGGAGACCCAGTACTTC
TRBJ2-3	TRBV7-8	.	TRBD2	CASSLETSGRLDTQYF	TGTGCCAGCAGCTTAGAGACTAGCGGGAGGTTAGATACGCAGTATTTT
TRBJ2-6	TRBV18	once	TRBD2	CASSPPGLAGARGANVLTF	TGTGCCAGCTCACCACCCGGACTAGCGGGAGCGCGTGGGGCCAACGTCCTGACTTTC
TRBJ2-1	TRBV19	few	TRBD2	CASSLTSGRLGINEQFF	TGTGCCAGTAGTCTGACTAGCGGGAGATTAGGAATCAATGAGCAGTTCTTC
TRBJ1-1	TRBV14	.	.	CASSQGFRAFF	TGTGCCAGCAGCCAAGGGTTCAGGGCTTTCTTT
TRBJ1-5	TRBV30	.	.	CAWSPKGNQPQHF	TGTGCCTGGAGCCCTAAGGGGAATCAGCCCCAGCATTTT
TRBJ1-5	TRBV7-2	.	.	CASSPMQGSNQPQHF	TGTGCCAGCAGCCCTATGCAGGGGAGCAATCAGCCCCAGCATTTT
TRBJ1-3	TRBV5-4	.	.	CASSLIGSSGNTIYF	TGTGCCAGCAGCTTGATCGGGAGCTCTGGAAACACCATATATTTT
TRBJ1-2	TRBV5-1	.	.	CASSLGLEDGFTF	TGCGCCAGCAGCTTGGGACTAGAAGATGGTTTCACCTTC
TRBJ2-1	TRBV28	.	.	CASSKNSGVRDEQFF	TGTGCCAGCAGCAAAAATAGCGGTGTTAGGGATGAGCAGTTCTTC
TRBJ1-3	TRBV25-1	once	TRBD1	CASSPPWGQTSGNTIYF	TGTGCCAGCAGTCCTCCCTGGGGACAGACCTCTGGAAACACCATATATTTT
TRBJ2-1	TRBV6-5	.	TRBD1	CASRLDRGSYNEQFF	TGTGCCAGCAGATTGGACAGGGGCTCCTACAATGAGCAGTTCTTC
TRBJ1-4	TRBV9	.	.	CASSVGDRVNEKLFF	TGTGCCAGCAGCGTAGGCGACAGAGTAAATGAAAAACTGTTTTTT
TRBJ2-3	TRBV30	.	.	CAWSILGAGMSRDTQYF	TGTGCCTGGAGTATCCTCGGGGCGGGGATGTCAAGGGATACGCAGTATTTT
TRBJ2-2	TRBV5-1	.	TRBD1	CASSSGQENTGELFF	TGCGCCAGCAGTTCGGGACAGGAGAACACCGGGGAGCTGTTTTTT